Described below is a single TCR beta chain sequence and its context. The CDR3 spans 19 residues. The ends lost 0 bases at V and 5 bases at J; junction bases unmatched: 13. The germline gives CDR1 MNHNS, CDR2 SASEGT. The data stem from a study of shared T cell receptors in the human thymus. Generated by immunoSEQ multiplex PCR, the TCRdb table keeps only in-frame clones and is missing some. The table shows roughly 710,000 clones, with approximately 85% occurring only once. The same specimen was also included in a second study, on human thymus T cells. From that study: The donor group consisted of healthy Finnish infants who were having corrective surgery for congenital heart defects. Thymus tissue for the work was resected from patients undergoing corrective heart surgery. An apparent bias in V and J gene usage was seen in thymic and blood repertoires. A high degree of thymic repertoire overlap among unrelated individuals was reported in related research.

The TCR sequence derives from a girl less than two years old with a congenital heart defect. This sequence joins TRBV6-1 and TRBJ1-6; 7 bases are shared with TRBD1. Sequencing was carried out using thymocytes. Written as DNA, the CDR3 is TGTGCCAGCAGTGAAGCGGGTTTGGCCCGGGGGACAGATAATTCACCCCTCCACTTT. This gives the protein CASSEAGLARGTDNSPLHF.